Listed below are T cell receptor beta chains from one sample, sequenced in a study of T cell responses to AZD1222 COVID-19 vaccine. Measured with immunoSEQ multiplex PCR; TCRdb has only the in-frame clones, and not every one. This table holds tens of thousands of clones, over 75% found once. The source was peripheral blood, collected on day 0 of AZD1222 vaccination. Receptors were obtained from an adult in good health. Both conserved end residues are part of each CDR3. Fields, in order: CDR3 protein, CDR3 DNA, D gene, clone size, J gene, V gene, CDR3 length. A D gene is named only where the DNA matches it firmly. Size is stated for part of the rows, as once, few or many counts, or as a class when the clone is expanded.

CDR3: CASSQARGVVNTEAFF
DNA: TGTGCCAGCAGCCAAGCCAGGGGTGTGGTGAACACTGAAGCTTTCTTT
D: -
size: -
J: TRBJ1-1
V: TRBV3-1/TRBV3-2
length: 16

CDR3: CASTPGVAGYEQYF
DNA: TGTGCCAGCACCCCCGGGGTAGCGGGTTACGAGCAGTACTTC
D: TRBD2
size: once
J: TRBJ2-7
V: TRBV7-2
length: 14

CDR3: CASSQGDTDTQYF
DNA: TGTGCCAGCAGCCAGGGGGACACAGATACGCAGTATTTT
D: TRBD1
size: -
J: TRBJ2-3
V: TRBV11-3
length: 13

CDR3: CASTLGELFF
DNA: TGTGCCAGCACCCTCGGGGAGCTGTTTTTT
D: -
size: few
J: TRBJ2-2
V: TRBV6-7
length: 10

CDR3: CASSLQGRGGNTIYF
DNA: TGTGCCAGCAGCTTGCAGGGGAGAGGTGGAAACACCATATATTTT
D: -
size: -
J: TRBJ1-3
V: TRBV11-2
length: 15

CDR3: CASSRGQGREKLFF
DNA: TGTGCCAGCAGCCGCGGACAGGGGAGGGAAAAACTGTTTTTT
D: TRBD1
size: -
J: TRBJ1-4
V: TRBV28
length: 14

CDR3: CASSLRRHTIYF
DNA: TGTGCCAGCAGCCTCCGGCGACACACCATATATTTT
D: -
size: -
J: TRBJ1-3
V: TRBV5-6
length: 12

CDR3: CAVWTNYGYTF
DNA: TGTGCCGTCTGGACAAACTATGGCTACACCTTC
D: -
size: -
J: TRBJ1-2
V: TRBV28
length: 11

CDR3: CSVAGAYEQYF
DNA: TGCAGTGTAGCGGGAGCCTACGAGCAGTACTTC
D: TRBD2
size: -
J: TRBJ2-7
V: TRBV20-1
length: 11

CDR3: CASSQAVPAGSSYNEQFF
DNA: TGTGCCAGCAGCCAAGCGGTACCAGCGGGGAGCTCCTACAATGAGCAGTTCTTC
D: TRBD2
size: -
J: TRBJ2-1
V: TRBV3-1/TRBV3-2
length: 18

CDR3: CASSEFGDLGAFF
DNA: TGTGCCAGCAGTGAATTTGGGGATCTTGGAGCTTTCTTT
D: -
size: -
J: TRBJ1-1
V: TRBV6-1
length: 13

CDR3: CAAARDRDNEQYF
DNA: TGTGCCGCAGCCCGGGACAGGGACAACGAGCAGTACTTC
D: TRBD1
size: -
J: TRBJ2-7
V: TRBV6-5
length: 13

CDR3: CASARDRAYEQYF
DNA: TGTGCCAGCGCCCGGGACAGAGCCTACGAGCAGTACTTC
D: TRBD1
size: -
J: TRBJ2-7
V: TRBV2
length: 13

CDR3: CASSEVGRETQYF
DNA: TGTGCCAGCAGTGAAGTAGGAAGAGAGACCCAGTACTTC
D: -
size: -
J: TRBJ2-5
V: TRBV6-1
length: 13

CDR3: CASSRGSGGRANEQFF
DNA: TGTGCCAGCAGCAGGGGTAGCGGGGGACGTGCCAATGAGCAGTTCTTC
D: -
size: -
J: TRBJ2-1
V: TRBV21-1
length: 16

CDR3: CASTPDVLGAFF
DNA: TGTGCCAGCACCCCGGACGTACTAGGAGCTTTCTTT
D: -
size: -
J: TRBJ1-1
V: TRBV12-3/TRBV12-4
length: 12

CDR3: CASSQDRGSYNSPLHF
DNA: TGTGCCAGCAGCCAGGACAGGGGCTCCTATAATTCACCCCTCCACTTT
D: TRBD1
size: once
J: TRBJ1-6
V: TRBV2
length: 16

CDR3: CASTAAGGSGGYTF
DNA: TGTGCCAGCACCGCCGCCGGAGGCTCGGGGGGCTACACCTTC
D: -
size: few
J: TRBJ1-2
V: TRBV6-5
length: 14

CDR3: CASSRQVEETQYF
DNA: TGTGCCAGTAGTAGGCAGGTCGAAGAGACCCAGTACTTC
D: -
size: -
J: TRBJ2-5
V: TRBV19
length: 13

CDR3: CASSRGNQPQHF
DNA: TGTGCCAGCTCTCGGGGGAATCAGCCCCAGCATTTT
D: -
size: -
J: TRBJ1-5
V: TRBV19
length: 12

CDR3: CASSFSGAAQETQYF
DNA: TGCGCCAGCAGCTTTAGCGGGGCGGCCCAAGAGACCCAGTACTTC
D: TRBD2
size: -
J: TRBJ2-5
V: TRBV5-1
length: 15

CDR3: CASSVVGDGHNTGELFF
DNA: TGTGCCAGCAGCGTGGTGGGGGACGGACACAACACCGGGGAGCTGTTTTTT
D: -
size: -
J: TRBJ2-2
V: TRBV9
length: 17

CDR3: CASSFQATGELFF
DNA: TGTGCCAGCAGTTTTCAGGCCACCGGGGAGCTGTTTTTT
D: -
size: -
J: TRBJ2-2
V: TRBV28
length: 13

CDR3: CASSLEGAFNQPQHF
DNA: TGTGCCAGCAGCCTCGAGGGGGCCTTTAATCAGCCCCAGCATTTT
D: TRBD1
size: few
J: TRBJ1-5
V: TRBV27
length: 15

CDR3: CASGDSLTEAFF
DNA: TGTGCCAGTGGGGACAGTCTCACTGAAGCTTTCTTT
D: TRBD1
size: -
J: TRBJ1-1
V: TRBV12-3/TRBV12-4
length: 12

CDR3: CASSLWEGSYEQYF
DNA: TGCGCCAGCAGCTTGTGGGAAGGATCCTACGAGCAGTACTTC
D: -
size: -
J: TRBJ2-7
V: TRBV5-1
length: 14

CDR3: CASSQGLAGGREQFF
DNA: TGTGCCAGCTCCCAGGGACTAGCGGGAGGCAGGGAGCAGTTCTTC
D: TRBD2
size: -
J: TRBJ2-1
V: TRBV18
length: 15

CDR3: CASSSQGAGQPQHF
DNA: TGTGCCAGCAGTTCTCAGGGGGCGGGTCAGCCCCAGCATTTT
D: TRBD1
size: -
J: TRBJ1-5
V: TRBV6-2/TRBV6-3
length: 14

CDR3: CASSPSSTGFRSPLHF
DNA: TGTGCCAGCTCACCATCGAGTACGGGGTTCAGGTCACCCCTCCACTTT
D: -
size: -
J: TRBJ1-6
V: TRBV18
length: 16

CDR3: CASSMDSSYEQYF
DNA: TGTGCCAGTAGTATGGACAGTTCCTACGAGCAGTACTTC
D: -
size: -
J: TRBJ2-7
V: TRBV19
length: 13

CDR3: CASSLGLAGGRNEQFF
DNA: TGCGCCAGCAGCTTGGGACTAGCGGGAGGCCGGAATGAGCAGTTCTTC
D: TRBD2
size: -
J: TRBJ2-1
V: TRBV5-1
length: 16

CDR3: CASSLVSAYEQYF
DNA: TGTGCCAGCAGCTTGGTCTCCGCCTACGAGCAGTACTTC
D: -
size: few
J: TRBJ2-7
V: TRBV5-6
length: 13

CDR3: CASSIDTGWNTEAFF
DNA: TGTGCCAGTAGTATAGATACAGGGTGGAACACTGAAGCTTTCTTT
D: -
size: -
J: TRBJ1-1
V: TRBV19
length: 15

CDR3: CASSLSLARSYNEQFF
DNA: TGTGCCAGCAGCTTGTCACTAGCCCGCTCCTACAATGAGCAGTTCTTC
D: -
size: -
J: TRBJ2-1
V: TRBV7-9
length: 16

CDR3: CAISVEVGQPQHF
DNA: TGTGCCATCAGTGTTGAGGTTGGGCAGCCCCAGCATTTT
D: -
size: -
J: TRBJ1-5
V: TRBV10-3
length: 13

CDR3: CASSPQGAITEAFF
DNA: TGTGCCAGCAGTCCGCAGGGGGCGATCACTGAAGCTTTCTTT
D: TRBD1
size: -
J: TRBJ1-1
V: TRBV27
length: 14

CDR3: CASSQPGGWGGYTF
DNA: TGTGCCAGTTCACAACCGGGCGGGTGGGGAGGCTACACCTTC
D: -
size: -
J: TRBJ1-2
V: TRBV5-4
length: 14

CDR3: CSADRDGYTF
DNA: TGCAGTGCGGACAGGGACGGCTACACCTTC
D: TRBD1
size: -
J: TRBJ1-2
V: TRBV20-1
length: 10

CDR3: CATSDWGRGYGYTF
DNA: TGTGCCACCAGTGATTGGGGCAGGGGATATGGCTACACCTTC
D: -
size: -
J: TRBJ1-2
V: TRBV24-1
length: 14

CDR3: CASSYLTGRDGYTF
DNA: TGTGCCAGCAGCTACCTGACAGGGAGGGATGGCTACACCTTC
D: TRBD1
size: -
J: TRBJ1-2
V: TRBV7-8
length: 14

CDR3: CASSIDRGPTGEQYF
DNA: TGTGCCAGCAGCATCGACAGGGGGCCGACGGGGGAGCAGTACTTC
D: TRBD1
size: -
J: TRBJ2-7
V: TRBV7-9
length: 15

CDR3: CASSILGEGYNEQFF
DNA: TGTGCCAGTAGTATATTGGGAGAGGGATACAATGAGCAGTTCTTC
D: -
size: -
J: TRBJ2-1
V: TRBV19
length: 15

CDR3: CASGLNTEAFF
DNA: TGTGCCAGCGGACTGAACACTGAAGCTTTCTTT
D: -
size: -
J: TRBJ1-1
V: TRBV12-3/TRBV12-4
length: 11

CDR3: CASSYLGTGLAQPQHF
DNA: TGTGCCAGCAGTTACCTTGGGACAGGGCTAGCTCAGCCCCAGCATTTT
D: TRBD1
size: -
J: TRBJ1-5
V: TRBV6-5
length: 16

CDR3: CASSSGQGYGYTF
DNA: TGTGCCAGCAGCTCGGGACAGGGATATGGCTACACCTTC
D: TRBD1
size: -
J: TRBJ1-2
V: TRBV7-3
length: 13

CDR3: CASSLVGRDEQFF
DNA: TGTGCCAGCAGCTTGGTGGGGCGGGATGAGCAGTTCTTC
D: -
size: once
J: TRBJ2-1
V: TRBV5-6
length: 13

CDR3: CASSQIGLAASQYF
DNA: TGTGCCAGCAGCCAGATCGGACTAGCCGCTTCCCAGTACTTC
D: TRBD2
size: -
J: TRBJ2-5
V: TRBV14
length: 14

CDR3: CASSPAPGETQYF
DNA: TGTGCCAGCAGTCCCGCTCCAGGGGAGACCCAGTACTTC
D: -
size: -
J: TRBJ2-5
V: TRBV28
length: 13

CDR3: CASTGQGKGGYTF
DNA: TGTGCCAGCACTGGACAGGGGAAAGGAGGCTACACCTTC
D: TRBD1
size: -
J: TRBJ1-2
V: TRBV6-5
length: 13

CDR3: CSVEVSGIGTEAFF
DNA: TGCAGCGTTGAAGTTTCCGGGATTGGCACTGAAGCTTTCTTT
D: -
size: -
J: TRBJ1-1
V: TRBV29-1
length: 14

CDR3: CASSYSRGEETQYF
DNA: TGTGCCAGCAGTTACTCGAGGGGGGAAGAGACCCAGTACTTC
D: -
size: -
J: TRBJ2-5
V: TRBV6-5
length: 14

CDR3: CAISPSPQGVAGELFF
DNA: TGTGCCATCAGTCCTTCCCCCCAGGGGGTGGCTGGGGAGCTGTTTTTT
D: TRBD1
size: -
J: TRBJ2-2
V: TRBV10-3
length: 16

CDR3: CASSPQTWQGTIYF
DNA: TGTGCCAGCAGCCCACAGACCTGGCAGGGCACCATATATTTT
D: -
size: -
J: TRBJ1-3
V: TRBV9
length: 14

CDR3: CASSRGQTNEKLFF
DNA: TGTGCCAGCAGCAGGGGACAGACTAATGAAAAACTGTTTTTT
D: -
size: -
J: TRBJ1-4
V: TRBV21-1
length: 14

CDR3: CASSGRTGAQPQHF
DNA: TGTGCCAGCTCGGGCCGGACAGGGGCCCAGCCCCAGCATTTT
D: TRBD1
size: -
J: TRBJ1-5
V: TRBV18
length: 14